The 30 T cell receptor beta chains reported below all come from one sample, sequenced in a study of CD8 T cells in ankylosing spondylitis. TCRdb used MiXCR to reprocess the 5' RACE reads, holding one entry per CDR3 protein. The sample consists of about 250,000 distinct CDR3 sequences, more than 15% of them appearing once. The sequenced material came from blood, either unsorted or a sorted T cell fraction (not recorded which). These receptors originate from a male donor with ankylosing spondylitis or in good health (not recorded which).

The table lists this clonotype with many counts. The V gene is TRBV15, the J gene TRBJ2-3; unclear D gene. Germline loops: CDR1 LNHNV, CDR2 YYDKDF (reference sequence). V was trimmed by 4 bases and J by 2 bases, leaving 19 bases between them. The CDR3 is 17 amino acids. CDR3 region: CATSTYQVEQYTDTQYF. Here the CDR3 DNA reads TGTGCCACCAGCACCTACCAAGTGGAACAGTACACAGATACGCAGTATTTT.

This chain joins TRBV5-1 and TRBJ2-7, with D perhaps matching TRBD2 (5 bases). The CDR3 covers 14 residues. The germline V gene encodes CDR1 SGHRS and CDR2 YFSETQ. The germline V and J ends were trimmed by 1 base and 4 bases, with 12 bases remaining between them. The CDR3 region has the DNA TGCGCCAGCAGCTTGTCCCAGGACTTTTACGAGCAGTACTTC. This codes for CASSLSQDFYEQYF.

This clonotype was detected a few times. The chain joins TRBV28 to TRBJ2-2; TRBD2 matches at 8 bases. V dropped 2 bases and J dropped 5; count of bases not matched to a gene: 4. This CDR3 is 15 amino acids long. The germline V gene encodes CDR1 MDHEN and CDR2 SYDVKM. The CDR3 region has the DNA TGTGCCAGCAGTTTAGCGGGAGGTTATACCGGGGAGCTGTTTTTT. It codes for CASSLAGGYTGELFF.

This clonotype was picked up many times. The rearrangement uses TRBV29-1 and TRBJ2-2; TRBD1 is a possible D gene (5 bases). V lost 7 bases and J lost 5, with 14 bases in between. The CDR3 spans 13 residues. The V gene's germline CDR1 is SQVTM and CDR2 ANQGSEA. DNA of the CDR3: TGCAGCGCCACAGAGACAGTTACCGGGGAGCTGTTTTTT. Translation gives CSATETVTGELFF.

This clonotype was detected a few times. CDR3 sequence reads: CASSLGTGLSEAFF. The CDR3 nucleotides read TGTGCCAGCAGCTTAGGTACAGGGTTGTCTGAAGCTTTCTTT. The gene calls are TRBV7-2 and TRBJ1-1, with D possibly being TRBD1 (6 bases). This CDR3 is built from 14 residues. Per germline, CDR1 SGHTA and CDR2 FQGNSA. Trimming removed 1 base at V and 6 bases at J, with 12 bases between.

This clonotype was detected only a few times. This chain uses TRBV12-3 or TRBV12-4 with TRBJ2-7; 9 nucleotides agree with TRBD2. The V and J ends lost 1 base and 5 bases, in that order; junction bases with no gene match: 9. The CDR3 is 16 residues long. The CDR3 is CASSLVRLAGDHEQYF. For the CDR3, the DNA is TGTGCCAGCAGTTTAGTTAGGTTAGCGGGAGACCACGAGCAGTACTTC.

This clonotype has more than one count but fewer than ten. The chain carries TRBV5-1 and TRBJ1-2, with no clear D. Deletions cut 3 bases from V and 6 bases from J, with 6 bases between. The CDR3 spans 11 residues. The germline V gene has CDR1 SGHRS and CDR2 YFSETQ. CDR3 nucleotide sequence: TGCGCCAGCAGCTCCAATGATGGCTACACCTTC. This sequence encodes CASSSNDGYTF.

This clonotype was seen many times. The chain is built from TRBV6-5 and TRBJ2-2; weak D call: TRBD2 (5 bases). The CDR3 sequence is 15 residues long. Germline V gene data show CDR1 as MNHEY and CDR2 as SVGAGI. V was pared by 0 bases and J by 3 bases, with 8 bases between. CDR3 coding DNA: TGTGCCAGCAGTTACTCTTCGGGGTACACCGGGGAGCTGTTTTTT. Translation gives CASSYSSGYTGELFF.

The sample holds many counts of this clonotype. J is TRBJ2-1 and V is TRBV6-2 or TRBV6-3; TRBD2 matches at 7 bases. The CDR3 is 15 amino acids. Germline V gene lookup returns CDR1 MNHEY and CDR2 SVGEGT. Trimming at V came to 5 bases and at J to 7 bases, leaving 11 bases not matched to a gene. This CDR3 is CASSLLAERENEQFF. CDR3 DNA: TGTGCCAGCAGTCTTCTAGCGGAGAGGGAGAATGAGCAGTTCTTC.

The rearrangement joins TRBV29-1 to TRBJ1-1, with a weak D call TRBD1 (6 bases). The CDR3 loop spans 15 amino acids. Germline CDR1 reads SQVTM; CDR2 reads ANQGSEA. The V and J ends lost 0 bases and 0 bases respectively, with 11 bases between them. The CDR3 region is CSVEDPQGMNTEAFF. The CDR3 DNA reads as TGCAGCGTTGAAGATCCACAGGGCATGAACACTGAAGCTTTCTTT.

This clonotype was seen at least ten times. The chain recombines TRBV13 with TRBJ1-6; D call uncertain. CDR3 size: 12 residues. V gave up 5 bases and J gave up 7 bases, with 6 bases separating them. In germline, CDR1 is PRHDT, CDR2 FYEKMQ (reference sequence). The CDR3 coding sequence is TGTGCCAGCAGCCAGCAAAATTCACCCCTCCACTTT. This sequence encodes CASSQQNSPLHF.

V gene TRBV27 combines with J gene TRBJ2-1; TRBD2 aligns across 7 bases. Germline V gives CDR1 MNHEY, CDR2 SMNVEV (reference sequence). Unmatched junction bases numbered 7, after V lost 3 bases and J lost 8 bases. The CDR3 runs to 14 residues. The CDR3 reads CASSFFGGSDEQFF. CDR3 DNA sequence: TGTGCCAGCAGTTTTTTTGGCGGGAGTGATGAGCAGTTCTTC.

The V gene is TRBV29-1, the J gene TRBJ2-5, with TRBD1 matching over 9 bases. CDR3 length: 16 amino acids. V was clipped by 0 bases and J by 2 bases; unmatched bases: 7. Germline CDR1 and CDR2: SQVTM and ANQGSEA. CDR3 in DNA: TGCAGCGTTGAAGACGGGGACAGGGAATGGCAAGAGACCCAGTACTTC. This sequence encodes CSVEDGDREWQETQYF.

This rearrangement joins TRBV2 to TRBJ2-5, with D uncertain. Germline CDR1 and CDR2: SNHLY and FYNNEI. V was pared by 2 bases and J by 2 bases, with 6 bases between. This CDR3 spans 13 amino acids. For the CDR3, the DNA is TGTGCCAGCAGTGAATGGCAACAAGAGACCCAGTACTTC. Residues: CASSEWQQETQYF.

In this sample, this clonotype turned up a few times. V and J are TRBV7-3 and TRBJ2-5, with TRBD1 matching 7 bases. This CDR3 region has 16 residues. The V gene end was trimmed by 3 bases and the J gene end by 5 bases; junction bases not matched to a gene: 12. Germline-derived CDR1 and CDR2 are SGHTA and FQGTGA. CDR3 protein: CASSLGMQGVGETQYF. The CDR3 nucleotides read TGTGCCAGCAGCTTGGGAATGCAGGGGGTGGGTGAGACCCAGTACTTC.

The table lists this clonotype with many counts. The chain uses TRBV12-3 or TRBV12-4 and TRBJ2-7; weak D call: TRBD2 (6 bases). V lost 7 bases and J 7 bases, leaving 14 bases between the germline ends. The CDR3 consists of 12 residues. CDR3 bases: TGTGCCAGCACCTTCGGAGCGGGTGAGCAGTACTTC. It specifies CASTFGAGEQYF.

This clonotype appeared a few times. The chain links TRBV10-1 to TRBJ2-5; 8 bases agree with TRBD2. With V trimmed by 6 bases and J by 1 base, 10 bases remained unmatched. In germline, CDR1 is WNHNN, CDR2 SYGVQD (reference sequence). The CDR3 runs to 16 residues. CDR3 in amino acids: CASRACDGRAQETQYF. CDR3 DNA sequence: TGCGCCAGCAGGGCCTGCGACGGGAGGGCCCAAGAGACCCAGTACTTC.

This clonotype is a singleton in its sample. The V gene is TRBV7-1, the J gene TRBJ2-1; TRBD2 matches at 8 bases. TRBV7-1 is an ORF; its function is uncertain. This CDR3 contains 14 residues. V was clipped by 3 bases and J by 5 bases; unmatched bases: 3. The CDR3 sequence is CASSSREGNNEQFF. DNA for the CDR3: TGTGCCAGCAGCTCCCGGGAGGGCAACAATGAGCAGTTCTTC.

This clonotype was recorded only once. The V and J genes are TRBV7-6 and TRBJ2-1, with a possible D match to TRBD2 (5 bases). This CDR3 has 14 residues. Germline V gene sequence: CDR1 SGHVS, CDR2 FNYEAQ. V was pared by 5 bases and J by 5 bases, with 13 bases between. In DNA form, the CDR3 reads TGTGCCAGCAGCCCGCCGACTACCCACAATGAGCAGTTCTTC. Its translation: CASSPPTTHNEQFF.

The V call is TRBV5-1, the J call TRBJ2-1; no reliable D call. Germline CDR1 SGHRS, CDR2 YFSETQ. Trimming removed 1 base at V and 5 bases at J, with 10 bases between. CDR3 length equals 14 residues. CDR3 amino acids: CASSLLIADNEQFF. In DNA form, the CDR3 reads TGCGCCAGCAGCTTGTTGATAGCCGACAATGAGCAGTTCTTC. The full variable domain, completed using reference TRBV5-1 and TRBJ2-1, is KAGVTQTPRYLIKTRGQQVTLSCSPISGHRSVSWYQQTPGQGLQFLFEYFSETQRNKGNFPGRFSGRQFSNSRSEMNVSTLELGDSALYLCASSLLIADNEQFFGPGTRLTVL.

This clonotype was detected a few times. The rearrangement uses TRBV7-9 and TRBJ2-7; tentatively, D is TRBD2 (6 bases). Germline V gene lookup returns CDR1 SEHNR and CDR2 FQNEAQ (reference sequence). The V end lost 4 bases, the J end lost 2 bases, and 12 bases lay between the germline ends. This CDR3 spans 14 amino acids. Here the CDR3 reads CASSSLAATYEQYF. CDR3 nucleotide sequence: TGTGCCAGCAGCTCCTTAGCGGCCACCTACGAGCAGTACTTC. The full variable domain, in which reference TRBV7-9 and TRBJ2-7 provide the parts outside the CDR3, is DTGVSQNPRHKITKRGQNVTFRCDPISEHNRLYWYRQTLGQGPEFLTYFQNEAQLEKSRLLSDRFSAERPKGSFSTLEIQRTEQGDSAMYLCASSSLAATYEQYFGPGTRLTVT.

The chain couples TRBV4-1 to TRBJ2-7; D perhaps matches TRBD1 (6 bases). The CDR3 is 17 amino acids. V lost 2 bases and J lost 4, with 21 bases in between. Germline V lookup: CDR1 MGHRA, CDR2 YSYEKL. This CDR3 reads CASSQTTRAQGRYEQYF. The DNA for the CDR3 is TGCGCCAGCAGCCAAACCACGAGGGCGCAGGGGAGATACGAGCAGTACTTC.

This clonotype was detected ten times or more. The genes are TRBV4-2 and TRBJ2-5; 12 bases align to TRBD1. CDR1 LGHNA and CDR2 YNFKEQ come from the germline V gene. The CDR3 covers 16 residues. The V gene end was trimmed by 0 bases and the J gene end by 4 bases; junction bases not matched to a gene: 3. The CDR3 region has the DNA TGTGCCAGCAGCCAAGAATGGGGACAGGGGGCAGAGACCCAGTACTTC. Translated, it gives CASSQEWGQGAETQYF.

In DNA form, the CDR3 reads TGTGCCAGCAGCTCTCTTTGGTCGGGACTCAACACTAATGAGCAGTTCTTC. Translated, it gives CASSSLWSGLNTNEQFF. V is TRBV7-2 and J is TRBJ2-1; D is possibly TRBD2 (6 bases). Germline values: CDR1 SGHTA, CDR2 FQGNSA. The CDR3 is 17 amino acids. The V gene lost 4 bases and the J gene lost 7 bases, with 23 bases spanning the gap.

The CDR3 coding sequence is TGTGCCAGCAGCGTAACGGACTGGGGCACAGATACGCAGTATTTT. Translated, it gives CASSVTDWGTDTQYF. This chain links TRBV9 with TRBJ2-3; D might be TRBD2 (5 bases). The length of the CDR3 is 15 residues. V dropped 1 base and J dropped 1 base, with 10 bases sitting between them. Germline CDR1 and CDR2: SGDLS and YYNGEE.

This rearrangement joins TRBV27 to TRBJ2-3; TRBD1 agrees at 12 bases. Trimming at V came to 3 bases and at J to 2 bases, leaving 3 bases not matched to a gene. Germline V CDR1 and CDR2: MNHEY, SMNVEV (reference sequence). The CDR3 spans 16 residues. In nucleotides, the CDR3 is TGTGCCAGCAGTTTTACGGGACAGGGGGCCACAGATACGCAGTATTTT. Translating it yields CASSFTGQGATDTQYF.

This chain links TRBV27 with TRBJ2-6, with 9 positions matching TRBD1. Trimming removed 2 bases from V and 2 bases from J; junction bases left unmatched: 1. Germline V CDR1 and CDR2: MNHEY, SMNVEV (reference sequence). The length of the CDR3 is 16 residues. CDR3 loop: CASSLTGGTGANVLTF. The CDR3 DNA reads TGTGCCAGCAGTTTAACAGGGGGCACTGGGGCCAACGTCCTGACTTTC.

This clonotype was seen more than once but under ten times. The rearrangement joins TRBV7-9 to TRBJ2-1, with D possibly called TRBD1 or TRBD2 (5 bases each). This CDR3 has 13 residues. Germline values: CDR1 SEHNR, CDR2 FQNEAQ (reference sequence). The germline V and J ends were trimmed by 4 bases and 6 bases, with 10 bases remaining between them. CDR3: CASSYLGVNEQFF. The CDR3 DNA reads TGTGCCAGCAGCTACTTGGGGGTCAATGAGCAGTTCTTC.

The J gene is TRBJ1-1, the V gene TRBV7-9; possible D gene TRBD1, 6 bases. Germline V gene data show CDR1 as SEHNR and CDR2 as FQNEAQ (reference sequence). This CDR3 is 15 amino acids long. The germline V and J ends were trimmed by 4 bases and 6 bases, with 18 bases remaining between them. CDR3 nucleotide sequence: TGTGCCAGCAGCTCAGGGGACGCCCCGGCGGCTGAAGCTTTCTTT. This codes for CASSSGDAPAAEAFF.

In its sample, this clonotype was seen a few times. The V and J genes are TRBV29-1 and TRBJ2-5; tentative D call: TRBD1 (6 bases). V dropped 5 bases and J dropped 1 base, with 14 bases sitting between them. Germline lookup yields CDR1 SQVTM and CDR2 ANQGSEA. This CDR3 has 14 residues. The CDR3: CSVRWTALQETQYF. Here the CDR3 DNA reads TGCAGCGTTAGATGGACAGCCCTCCAAGAGACCCAGTACTTC.